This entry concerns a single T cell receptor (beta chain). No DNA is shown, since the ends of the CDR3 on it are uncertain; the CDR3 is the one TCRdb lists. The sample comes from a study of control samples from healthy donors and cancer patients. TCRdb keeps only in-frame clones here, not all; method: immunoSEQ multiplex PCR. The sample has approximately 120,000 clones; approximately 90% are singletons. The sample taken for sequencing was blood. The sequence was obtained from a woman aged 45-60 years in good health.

The CDR3 loop is CASSSSGLAGLTDTQYF. V usage is TRBV2 and J usage is TRBJ2-3; TRBD2 is the table's D call, not checked against the DNA. Germline V gives CDR1 SNHLY, CDR2 FYNNEI. Counting both end residues, the CDR3 totals 17 amino acids.